Here is one T cell receptor beta chain with its context. The target antigen is unknown. Losses at the gene ends were 7 bases for V and 0 bases for J; bases not matched to a gene: 6. The germline V gene has CDR1 SGHKS and CDR2 YYEKEE (reference sequence). There are 15 residues in the CDR3. The data originate from a study of blood T cells in healthy people across ages. Study outcomes and limitations: While age rose, TCR beta diversity per million T cells dropped in a roughly linear way.

Alongside a J-beta primer mix, a sample-barcoded 5' primer served in a second PCR lasting roughly 6 to 11 cycles. Through a template-switch adaptor with 12 random nucleotides, each cDNA molecule received a tag. TCRdb re-derived calls from the 5' RACE reads in MiXCR, one entry per CDR3 protein. The sample lists 1,500,000 or so distinct CDR3 sequences; around 59% were seen once. The rearrangement links TRBV5-5 to TRBJ2-5; 10 bases fit TRBD2. The source is a man between 18 and 29 years old in good health. The source material was blood. Here the CDR3 reads CASQRTSGDQETQYF. CDR3 sequence (DNA): TGTGCCAGCCAACGGACTAGCGGAGACCAAGAGACCCAGTACTTC. Looking up the rest from reference TRBV5-5 and TRBJ2-5 gives the full variable domain: DAGVTQSPTHLIKTRGQQVTLRCSPISGHKSVSWYQQVLGQGPQFIFQYYEKEERGRGNFPDRFSARQFPNYSSELNVNALLLGDSALYLCASQRTSGDQETQYFGPGTRLLVL.